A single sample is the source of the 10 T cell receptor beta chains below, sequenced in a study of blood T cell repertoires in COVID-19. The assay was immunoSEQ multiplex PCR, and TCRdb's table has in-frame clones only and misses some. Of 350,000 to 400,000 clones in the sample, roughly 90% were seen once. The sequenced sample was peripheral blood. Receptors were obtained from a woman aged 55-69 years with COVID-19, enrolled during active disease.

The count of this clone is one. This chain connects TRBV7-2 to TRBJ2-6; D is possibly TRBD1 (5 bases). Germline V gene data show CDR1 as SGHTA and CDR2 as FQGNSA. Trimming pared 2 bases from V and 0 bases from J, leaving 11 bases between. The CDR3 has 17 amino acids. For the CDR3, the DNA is TGTGCCAGCAGCTTAAGGGGCGGTTCCTCTGGGGCCAACGTCCTGACTTTC. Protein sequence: CASSLRGGSSGANVLTF.

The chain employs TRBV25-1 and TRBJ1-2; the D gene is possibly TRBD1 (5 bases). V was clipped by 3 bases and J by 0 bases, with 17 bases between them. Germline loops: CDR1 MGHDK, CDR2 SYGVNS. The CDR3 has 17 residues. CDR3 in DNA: TGTGCCAGCAGTGACCCCCCCGGCCGGGACTCTAACTATGGCTACACCTTC. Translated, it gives CASSDPPGRDSNYGYTF.

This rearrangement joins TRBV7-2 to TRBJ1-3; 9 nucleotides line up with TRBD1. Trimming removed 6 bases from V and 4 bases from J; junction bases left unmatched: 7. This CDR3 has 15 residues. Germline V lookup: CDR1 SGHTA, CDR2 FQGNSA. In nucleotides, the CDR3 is TGTGCCAGCAGTTTACAGGGGGCGCGGGGAAACACCATATATTTT. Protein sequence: CASSLQGARGNTIYF. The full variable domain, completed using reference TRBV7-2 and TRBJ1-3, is GAGVSQSPSNKVTEKGKDVELRCDPISGHTALYWYRQSLGQGLEFLIYFQGNSAPDKSGLPSDRFSAERTGGSVSTLTIQRTQQEDSAVYLCASSLQGARGNTIYFGEGSWLTVV.

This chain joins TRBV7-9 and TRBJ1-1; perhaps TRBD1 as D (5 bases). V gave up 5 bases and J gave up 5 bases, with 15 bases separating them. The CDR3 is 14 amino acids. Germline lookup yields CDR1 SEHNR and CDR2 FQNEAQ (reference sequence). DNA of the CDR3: TGTGCCAGCAGCCCGCGGCGGGGGGATACTGAAGCTTTCTTT. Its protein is CASSPRRGDTEAFF.

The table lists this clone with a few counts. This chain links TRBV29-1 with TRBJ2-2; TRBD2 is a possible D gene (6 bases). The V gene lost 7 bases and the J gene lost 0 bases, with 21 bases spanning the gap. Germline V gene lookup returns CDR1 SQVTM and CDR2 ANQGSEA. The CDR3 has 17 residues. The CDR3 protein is CSASFLGRKANTGELFF. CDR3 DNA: TGCAGCGCCTCTTTCCTCGGGAGAAAAGCGAACACCGGGGAGCTGTTTTTT.

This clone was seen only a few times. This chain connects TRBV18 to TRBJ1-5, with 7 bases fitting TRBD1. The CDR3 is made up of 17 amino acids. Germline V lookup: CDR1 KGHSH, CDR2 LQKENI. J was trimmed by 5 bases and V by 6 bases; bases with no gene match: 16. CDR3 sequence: CASSRREQGRGDQPQHF. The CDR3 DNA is TGTGCCAGCTCGCGCCGAGAACAGGGGAGAGGGGATCAGCCCCAGCATTTT.

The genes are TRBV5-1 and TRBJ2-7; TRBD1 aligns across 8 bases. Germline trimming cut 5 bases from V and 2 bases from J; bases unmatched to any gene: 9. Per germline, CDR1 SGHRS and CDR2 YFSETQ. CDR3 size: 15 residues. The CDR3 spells CASRNDRGAPYEQYF. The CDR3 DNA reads TGCGCCAGCAGAAACGACAGGGGTGCCCCCTACGAGCAGTACTTC.

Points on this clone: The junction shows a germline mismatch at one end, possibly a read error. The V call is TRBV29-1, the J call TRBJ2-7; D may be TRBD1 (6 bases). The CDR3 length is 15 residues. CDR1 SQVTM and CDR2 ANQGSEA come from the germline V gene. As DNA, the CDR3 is TGCAGCGTTGAAGCTCTGACAGGTCCTTCCTCCGAGCAGTACTTC. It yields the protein CSVEALTGPSSEQYF.

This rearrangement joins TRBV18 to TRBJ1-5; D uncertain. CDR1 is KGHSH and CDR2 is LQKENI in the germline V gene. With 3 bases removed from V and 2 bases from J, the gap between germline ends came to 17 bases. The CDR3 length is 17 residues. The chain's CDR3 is CASSPFRRDLGNQPQHF. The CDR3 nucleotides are TGTGCCAGCTCACCTTTCCGCCGGGATCTTGGCAATCAGCCCCAGCATTTT.

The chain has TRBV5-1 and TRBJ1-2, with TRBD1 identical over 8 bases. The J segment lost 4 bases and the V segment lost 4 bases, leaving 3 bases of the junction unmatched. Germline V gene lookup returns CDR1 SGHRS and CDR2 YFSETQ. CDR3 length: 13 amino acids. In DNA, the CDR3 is TGCGCCAGCAGCGTCGACAGGGGCTATGGCTACACCTTC. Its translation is CASSVDRGYGYTF.